This T cell receptor beta chain was captured by sequencing in a study of blood T cell repertoires in COVID-19. About the study: The United States, Italy and Spain supplied acute and convalescent COVID-19 samples. Sample material is recorded as cDNA or gDNA derived from T cells, B-cell-depleted T cells, or PBMCs.

The germline V gene encodes CDR1 MGHRA and CDR2 YSYEKL. V lost 2 bases to trimming and J lost 0 bases; unmatched junction nucleotides: 8. This CDR3 has 18 residues. Authors' processing steps: By means of reference gene primer amplification, nucleated cell counts were estimated. Produced via immunoSEQ multiplex PCR; TCRdb's table is partial and in-frame only. That table furnishes V, J and clone size, whereas the DNA furnished D and trimming. The profile shows about 230,000 clones, roughly 88% of them singletons. V is TRBV4-1 and J is TRBJ1-5, with 9 bases fitting TRBD1. The sample comprised peripheral blood. This TCR derives from a man in his forties or fifties who had recovered from COVID-19. The CDR3 bases are TGCGCCAGCAGCCAAAATCCCGGGACAGGGATTAGCAATCAGCCCCAGCATTTT. As protein: CASSQNPGTGISNQPQHF.